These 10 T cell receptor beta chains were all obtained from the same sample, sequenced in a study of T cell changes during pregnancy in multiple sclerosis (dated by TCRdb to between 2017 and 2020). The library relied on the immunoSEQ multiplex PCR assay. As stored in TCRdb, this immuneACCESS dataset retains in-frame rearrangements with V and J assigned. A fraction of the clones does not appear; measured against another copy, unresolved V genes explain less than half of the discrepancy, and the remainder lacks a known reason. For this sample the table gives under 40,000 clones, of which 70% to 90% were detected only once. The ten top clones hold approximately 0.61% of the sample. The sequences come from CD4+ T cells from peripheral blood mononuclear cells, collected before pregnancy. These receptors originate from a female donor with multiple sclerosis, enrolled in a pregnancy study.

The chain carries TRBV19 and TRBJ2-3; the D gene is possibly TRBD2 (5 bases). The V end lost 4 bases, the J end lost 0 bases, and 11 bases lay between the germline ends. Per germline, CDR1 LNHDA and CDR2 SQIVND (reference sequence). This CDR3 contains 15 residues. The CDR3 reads CASSNRGASTDTQYF. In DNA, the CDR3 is TGTGCCAGTAGTAATCGGGGTGCCAGCACAGATACGCAGTATTTT.

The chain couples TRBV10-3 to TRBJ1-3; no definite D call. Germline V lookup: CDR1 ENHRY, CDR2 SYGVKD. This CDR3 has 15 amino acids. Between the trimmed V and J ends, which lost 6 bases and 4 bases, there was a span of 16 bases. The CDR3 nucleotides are TGTGCCATCAGCGCAGTGAACCCCCTCGGAAACACCATATATTTT. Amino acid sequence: CAISAVNPLGNTIYF.

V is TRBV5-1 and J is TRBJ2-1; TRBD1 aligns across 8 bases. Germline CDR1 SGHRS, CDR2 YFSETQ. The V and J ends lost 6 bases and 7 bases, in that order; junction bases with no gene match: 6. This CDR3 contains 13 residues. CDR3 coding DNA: TGCGCCAGCAAGGACAGGGATGGAAATGAGCAGTTCTTC. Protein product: CASKDRDGNEQFF.

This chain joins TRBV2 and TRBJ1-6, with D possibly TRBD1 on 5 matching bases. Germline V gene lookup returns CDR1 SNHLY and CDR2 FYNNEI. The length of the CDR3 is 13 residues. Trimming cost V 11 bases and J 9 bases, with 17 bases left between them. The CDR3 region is CAFRQGMSSPLHF. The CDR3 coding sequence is TGTGCCTTTCGCCAGGGTATGTCTTCACCCCTCCACTTT.

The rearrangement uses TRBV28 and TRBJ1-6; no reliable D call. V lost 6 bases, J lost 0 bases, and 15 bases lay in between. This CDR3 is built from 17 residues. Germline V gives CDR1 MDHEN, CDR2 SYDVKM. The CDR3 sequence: CASRTPTPSSYNSPLHF. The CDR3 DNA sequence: TGTGCCAGCAGGACACCGACACCGAGCTCCTATAATTCACCCCTCCACTTT.

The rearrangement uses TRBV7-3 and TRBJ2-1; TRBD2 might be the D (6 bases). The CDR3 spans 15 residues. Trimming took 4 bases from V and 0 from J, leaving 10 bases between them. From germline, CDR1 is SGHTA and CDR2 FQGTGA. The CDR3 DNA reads TGTGCCAGCAGCTCCCGGGGGAGCTCCTACAATGAGCAGTTCTTC. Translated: CASSSRGSSYNEQFF.

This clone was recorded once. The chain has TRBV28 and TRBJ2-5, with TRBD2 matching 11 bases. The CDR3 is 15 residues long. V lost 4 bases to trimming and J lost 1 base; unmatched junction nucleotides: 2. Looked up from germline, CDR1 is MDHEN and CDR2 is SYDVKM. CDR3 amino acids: CASSSLAGGQETQYF. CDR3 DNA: TGTGCCAGCAGTTCCCTAGCGGGGGGCCAAGAGACCCAGTACTTC.

The CDR3 DNA sequence: TGTGCCAGTAGTATTATAGGGGGCGGGGAGACCCAGTACTTC. This sequence encodes CASSIIGGGETQYF. The gene calls are TRBV19 and TRBJ2-5, with 7 bases lining up with TRBD1. This CDR3 spans 14 amino acids. CDR1 and CDR2 (germline): LNHDA, SQIVND (reference sequence). V gave up 3 bases and J gave up 5 bases; unmatched junction bases: 6. Using reference TRBV19 and TRBJ2-5 for the parts outside the CDR3, the full variable domain is DGGITQSPKYLFRKEGQNVTLSCEQNLNHDAMYWYRQDPGQGLRLIYYSQIVNDFQKGDIAEGYSVSREKKESFPLTVTSAQKNPTAFYLCASSIIGGGETQYFGPGTRLLVL.

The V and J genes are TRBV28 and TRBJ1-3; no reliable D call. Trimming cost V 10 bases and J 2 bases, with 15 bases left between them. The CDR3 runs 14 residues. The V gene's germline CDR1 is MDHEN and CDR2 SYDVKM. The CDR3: CATTYSSTGNTIYF. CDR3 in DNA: TGTGCCACCACGTACAGCTCCACTGGAAACACCATATATTTT.

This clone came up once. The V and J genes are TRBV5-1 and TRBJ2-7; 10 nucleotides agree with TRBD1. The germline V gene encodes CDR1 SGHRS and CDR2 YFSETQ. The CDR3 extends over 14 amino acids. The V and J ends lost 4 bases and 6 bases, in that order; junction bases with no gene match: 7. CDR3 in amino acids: CASSLGQGWGEQYF. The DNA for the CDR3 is TGCGCCAGCAGCCTGGGACAGGGGTGGGGCGAGCAGTACTTC.